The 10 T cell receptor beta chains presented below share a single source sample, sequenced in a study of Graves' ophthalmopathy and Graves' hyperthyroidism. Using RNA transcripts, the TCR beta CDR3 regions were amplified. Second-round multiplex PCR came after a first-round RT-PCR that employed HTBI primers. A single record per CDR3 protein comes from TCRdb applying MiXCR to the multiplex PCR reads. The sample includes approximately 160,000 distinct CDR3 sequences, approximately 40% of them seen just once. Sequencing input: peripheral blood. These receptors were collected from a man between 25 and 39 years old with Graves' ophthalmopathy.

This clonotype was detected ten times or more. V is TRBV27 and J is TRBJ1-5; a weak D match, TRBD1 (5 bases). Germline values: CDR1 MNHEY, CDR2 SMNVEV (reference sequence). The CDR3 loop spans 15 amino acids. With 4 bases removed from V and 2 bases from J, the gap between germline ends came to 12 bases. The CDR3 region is CASSWSGGGNQPQHF. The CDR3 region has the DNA TGTGCCAGCAGTTGGAGCGGGGGAGGCAATCAGCCCCAGCATTTT.

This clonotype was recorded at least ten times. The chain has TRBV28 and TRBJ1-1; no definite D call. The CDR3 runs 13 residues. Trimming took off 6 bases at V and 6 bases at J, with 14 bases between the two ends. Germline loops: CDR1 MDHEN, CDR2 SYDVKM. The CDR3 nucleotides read TGTGCCAGCAGCCCTACCGGTCGGGCTGAAGCTTTCTTT. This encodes CASSPTGRAEAFF.

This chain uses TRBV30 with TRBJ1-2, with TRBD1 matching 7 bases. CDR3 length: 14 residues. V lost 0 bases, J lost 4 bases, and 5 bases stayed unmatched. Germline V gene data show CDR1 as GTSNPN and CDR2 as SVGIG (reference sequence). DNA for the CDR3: TGTGCCTGGAGTGTCCGACAGGGAAGCTATGGCTACACCTTC. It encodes CAWSVRQGSYGYTF.

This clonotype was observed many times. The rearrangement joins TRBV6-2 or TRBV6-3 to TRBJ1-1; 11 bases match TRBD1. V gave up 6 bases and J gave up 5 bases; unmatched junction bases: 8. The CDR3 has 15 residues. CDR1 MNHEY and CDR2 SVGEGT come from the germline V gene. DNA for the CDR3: TGTGCCAGCAGCTCGTTCGGACAGGGGGCGACTGAAGCTTTCTTT. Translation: CASSSFGQGATEAFF.

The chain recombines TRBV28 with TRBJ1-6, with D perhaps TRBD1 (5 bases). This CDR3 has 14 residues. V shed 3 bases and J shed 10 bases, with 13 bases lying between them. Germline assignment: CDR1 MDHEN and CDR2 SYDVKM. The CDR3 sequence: CASSLGKGWSPLHF. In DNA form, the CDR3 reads TGTGCCAGCAGTTTGGGAAAGGGGTGGTCACCCCTCCACTTT.

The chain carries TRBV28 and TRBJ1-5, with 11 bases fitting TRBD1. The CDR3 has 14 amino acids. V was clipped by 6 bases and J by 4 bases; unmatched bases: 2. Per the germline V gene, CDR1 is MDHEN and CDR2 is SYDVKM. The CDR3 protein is CASRRDRGNQPQHF. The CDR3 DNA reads TGTGCCAGCAGAAGGGACAGGGGGAATCAGCCCCAGCATTTT.

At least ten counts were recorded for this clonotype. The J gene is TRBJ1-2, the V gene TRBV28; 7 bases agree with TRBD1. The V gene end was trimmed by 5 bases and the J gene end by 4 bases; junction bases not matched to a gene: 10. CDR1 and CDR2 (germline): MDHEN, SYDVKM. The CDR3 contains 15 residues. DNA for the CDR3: TGTGCCAGCAGTGCACCCGGGACAGATAGCTATGGCTACACCTTC. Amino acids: CASSAPGTDSYGYTF.

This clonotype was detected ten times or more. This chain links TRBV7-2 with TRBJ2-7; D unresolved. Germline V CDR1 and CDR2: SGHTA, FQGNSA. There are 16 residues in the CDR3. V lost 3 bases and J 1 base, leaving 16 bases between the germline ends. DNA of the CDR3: TGTGCCAGCAGCTTTACCCTGGCGGCAGCGTCCTACGAGCAGTACTTC. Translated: CASSFTLAAASYEQYF.

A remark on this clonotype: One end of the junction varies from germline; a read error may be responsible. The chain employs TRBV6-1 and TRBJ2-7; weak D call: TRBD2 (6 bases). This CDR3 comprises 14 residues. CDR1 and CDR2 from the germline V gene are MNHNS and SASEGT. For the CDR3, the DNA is TGTGCCATCAGTGGGGGAGGACCGGCCAACGAGCAGTACTTC. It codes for CAISGGGPANEQYF.

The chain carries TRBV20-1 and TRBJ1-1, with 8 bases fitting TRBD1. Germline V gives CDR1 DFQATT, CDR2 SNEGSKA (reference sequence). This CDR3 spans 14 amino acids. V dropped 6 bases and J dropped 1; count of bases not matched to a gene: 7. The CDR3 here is CSATEDRANTEAFF. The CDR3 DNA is TGCAGTGCCACAGAGGACAGGGCGAACACTGAAGCTTTCTTT.